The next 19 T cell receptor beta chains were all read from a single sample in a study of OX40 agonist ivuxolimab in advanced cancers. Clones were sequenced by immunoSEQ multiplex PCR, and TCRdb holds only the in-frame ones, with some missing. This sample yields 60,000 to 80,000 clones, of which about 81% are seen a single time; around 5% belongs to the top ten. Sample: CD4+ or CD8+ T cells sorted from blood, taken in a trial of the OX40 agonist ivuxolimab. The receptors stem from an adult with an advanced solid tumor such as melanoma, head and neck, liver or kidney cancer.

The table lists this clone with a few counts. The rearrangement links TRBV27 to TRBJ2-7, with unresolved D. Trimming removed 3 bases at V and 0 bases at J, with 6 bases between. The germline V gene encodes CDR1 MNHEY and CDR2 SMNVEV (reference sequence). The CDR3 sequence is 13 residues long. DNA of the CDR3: TGTGCCAGCAGTTTCACACTCTCCTACGAGCAGTACTTC. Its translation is CASSFTLSYEQYF.

CDR3 nucleotide sequence: TGCGCCAGCAGCGAGGGACTAGCGGGGGGGCCAGAGACCCAGTACTTC. Amino acid sequence: CASSEGLAGGPETQYF. V usage is TRBV5-1 and J usage is TRBJ2-5, with 16 bases matching TRBD2. Looked up from germline, CDR1 is SGHRS and CDR2 is YFSETQ. V trimming: 4 bases; J trimming: 4 bases; junction bases outside the gene matches: 4. The CDR3 loop spans 16 amino acids.

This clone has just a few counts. CDR3 sequence (DNA): TGTGCCAGTAGTATCGGACTAGCGGGGTTCTACGAGCAGTACTTC. This sequence encodes CASSIGLAGFYEQYF. This chain connects TRBV19 to TRBJ2-7, with TRBD2 matching 12 bases. Germline loops: CDR1 LNHDA, CDR2 SQIVND (reference sequence). The J segment lost 3 bases and the V segment lost 3 bases, leaving 3 bases of the junction unmatched. This CDR3 comprises 15 residues.

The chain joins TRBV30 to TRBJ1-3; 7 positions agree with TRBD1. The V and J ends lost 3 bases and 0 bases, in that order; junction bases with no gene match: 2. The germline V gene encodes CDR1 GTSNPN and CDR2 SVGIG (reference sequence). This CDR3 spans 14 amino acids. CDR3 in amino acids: CAWRDRRSGNTIYF. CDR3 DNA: TGTGCCTGGAGGGACAGGCGCTCTGGAAACACCATATATTTT.

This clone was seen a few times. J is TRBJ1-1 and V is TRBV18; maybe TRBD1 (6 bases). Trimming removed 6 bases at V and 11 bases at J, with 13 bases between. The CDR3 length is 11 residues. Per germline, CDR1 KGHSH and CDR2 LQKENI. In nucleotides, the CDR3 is TGTGCCAGCTCTTTGACAGGAGAGGCTTTCTTT. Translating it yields CASSLTGEAFF.

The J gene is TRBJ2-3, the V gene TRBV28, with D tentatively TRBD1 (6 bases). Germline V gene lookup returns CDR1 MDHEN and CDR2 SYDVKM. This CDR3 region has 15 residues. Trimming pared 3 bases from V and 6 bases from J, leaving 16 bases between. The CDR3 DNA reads TGTGCCAGCAGTTTGCAGGCAGGGGTAAGGGATACGCAGTATTTT. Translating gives CASSLQAGVRDTQYF.

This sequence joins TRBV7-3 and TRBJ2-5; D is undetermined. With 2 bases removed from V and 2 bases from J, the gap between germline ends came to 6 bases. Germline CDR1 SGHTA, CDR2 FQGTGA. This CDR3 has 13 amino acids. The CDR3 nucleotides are TGTGCCAGCAGCTTACGGCTTCAAGAGACCCAGTACTTC. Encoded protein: CASSLRLQETQYF.

Written as DNA, the CDR3 is TGTGCCAGCAGCCCCAGGGTAAATCAGCCCCAGCATTTT. Encoded protein: CASSPRVNQPQHF. V is TRBV6-6 and J is TRBJ1-5, with a tentative D call TRBD1 (5 bases). Germline loops: CDR1 MNHNY, CDR2 SVGAGI (reference sequence). This CDR3 comprises 13 residues. The ends were cut back, 6 bases at V and 4 bases at J, with 10 bases in the middle.

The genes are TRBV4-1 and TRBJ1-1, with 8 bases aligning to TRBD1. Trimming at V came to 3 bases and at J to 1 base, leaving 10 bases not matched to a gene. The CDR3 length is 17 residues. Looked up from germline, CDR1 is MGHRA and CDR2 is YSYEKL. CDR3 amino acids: CASSQRFPGQANTEAFF. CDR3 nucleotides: TGCGCCAGCAGCCAGAGATTCCCGGGACAGGCGAACACTGAAGCTTTCTTT.

CDR3 region: CASSLTSGSDEQYF. CDR3 in DNA: TGTGCCAGCAGCCTTACTAGCGGGAGCGACGAGCAGTACTTC. This chain connects TRBV7-9 to TRBJ2-7; TRBD2 matches at 11 bases. V dropped 5 bases and J dropped 5; count of bases not matched to a gene: 5. Germline V gene sequence: CDR1 SEHNR, CDR2 FQNEAQ (reference sequence). The CDR3 is made up of 14 amino acids.

The CDR3 DNA reads TGTGCCAGCAGCTGGGGGGAGATTTACACTGAAGCTTTCTTT. Its translation: CASSWGEIYTEAFF. This sequence joins TRBV7-8 and TRBJ1-1; possible D gene TRBD1, 5 bases. The germline V gene has CDR1 SGHVS and CDR2 FQNEAQ. CDR3 length: 14 residues. Trimming took 4 bases from V and 3 from J, leaving 12 bases between them.

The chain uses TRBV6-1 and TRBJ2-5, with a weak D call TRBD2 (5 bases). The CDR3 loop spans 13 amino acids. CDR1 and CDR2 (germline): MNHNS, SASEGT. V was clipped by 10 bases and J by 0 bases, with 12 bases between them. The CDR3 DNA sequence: TGTGCCATCAGACCCGGGAACCAAGAGACCCAGTACTTC. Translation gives CAIRPGNQETQYF.

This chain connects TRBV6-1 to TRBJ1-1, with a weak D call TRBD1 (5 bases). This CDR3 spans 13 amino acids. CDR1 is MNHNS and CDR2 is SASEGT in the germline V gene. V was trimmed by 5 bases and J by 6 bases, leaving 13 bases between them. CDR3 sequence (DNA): TGTGCCAGCAGTTTCCCAGGGACCGCTGAAGCTTTCTTT. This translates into CASSFPGTAEAFF.

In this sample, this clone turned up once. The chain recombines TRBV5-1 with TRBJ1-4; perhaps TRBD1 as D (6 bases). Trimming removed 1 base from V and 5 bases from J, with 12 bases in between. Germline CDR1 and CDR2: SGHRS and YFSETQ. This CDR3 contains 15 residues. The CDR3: CASSLYRTANEKLFF. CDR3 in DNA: TGCGCCAGCAGCTTGTACCGGACAGCGAATGAAAAACTGTTTTTT.

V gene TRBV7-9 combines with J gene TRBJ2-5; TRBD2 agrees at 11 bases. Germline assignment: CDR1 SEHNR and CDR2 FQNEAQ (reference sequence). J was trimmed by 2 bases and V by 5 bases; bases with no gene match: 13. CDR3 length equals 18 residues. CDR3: CASSTPGTSGTTQETQYF. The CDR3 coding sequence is TGTGCCAGCAGCACTCCCGGGACTAGCGGAACTACTCAAGAGACCCAGTACTTC.

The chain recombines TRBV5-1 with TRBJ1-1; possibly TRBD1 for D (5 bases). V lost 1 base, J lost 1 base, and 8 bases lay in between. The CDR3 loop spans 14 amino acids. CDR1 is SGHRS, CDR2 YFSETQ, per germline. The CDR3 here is CASSLTGSNTEAFF. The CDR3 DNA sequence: TGCGCCAGCAGCTTGACAGGATCGAACACTGAAGCTTTCTTT.

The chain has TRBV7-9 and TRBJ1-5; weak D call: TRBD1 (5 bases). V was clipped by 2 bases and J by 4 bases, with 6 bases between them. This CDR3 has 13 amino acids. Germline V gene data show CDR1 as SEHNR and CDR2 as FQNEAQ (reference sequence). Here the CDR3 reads CASSLRQNQPQHF. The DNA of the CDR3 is TGTGCCAGCAGCTTACGACAGAATCAGCCCCAGCATTTT.

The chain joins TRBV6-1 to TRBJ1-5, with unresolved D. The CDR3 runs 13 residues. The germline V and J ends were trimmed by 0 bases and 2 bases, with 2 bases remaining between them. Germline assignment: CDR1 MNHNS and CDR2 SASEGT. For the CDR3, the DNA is TGTGCCAGCAGTGAAGCGGGCAATCAGCCCCAGCATTTT. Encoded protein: CASSEAGNQPQHF.

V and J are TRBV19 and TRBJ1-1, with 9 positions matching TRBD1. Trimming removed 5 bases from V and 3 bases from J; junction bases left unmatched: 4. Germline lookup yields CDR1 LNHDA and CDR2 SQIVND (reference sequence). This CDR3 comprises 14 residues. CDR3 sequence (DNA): TGTGCCAGTAGTGCCCGGACAGGGGACACTGAAGCTTTCTTT. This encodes CASSARTGDTEAFF.